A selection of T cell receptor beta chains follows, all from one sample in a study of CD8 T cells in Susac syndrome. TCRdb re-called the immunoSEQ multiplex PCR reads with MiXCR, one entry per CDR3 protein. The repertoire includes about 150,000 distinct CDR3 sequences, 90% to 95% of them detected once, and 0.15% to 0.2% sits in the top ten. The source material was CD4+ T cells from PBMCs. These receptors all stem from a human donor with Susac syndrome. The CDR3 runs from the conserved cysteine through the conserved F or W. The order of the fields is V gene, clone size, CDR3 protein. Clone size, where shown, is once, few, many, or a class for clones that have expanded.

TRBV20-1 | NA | CSARGVSGGAQAEQFF
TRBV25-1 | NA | CASSETGTPYGYTF
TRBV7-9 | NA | CASSSSLTGTAFF
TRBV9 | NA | CASSAQGDTQYF
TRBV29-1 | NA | CSVGQASTDTQYF
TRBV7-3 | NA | CASSFLGGNTEAFF
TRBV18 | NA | CASSPKDRVGNTEAFF
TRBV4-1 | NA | CASSPVGPGNGYTF
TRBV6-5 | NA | CASSYDGTNYGYTF
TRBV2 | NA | CASRGQSPRETGELFF
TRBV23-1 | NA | CASKGYGYTF
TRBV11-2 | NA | CASRTLTGVNTEAFF
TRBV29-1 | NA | CSVGSTSNEQFF
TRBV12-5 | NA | CASGPTEYEQYF
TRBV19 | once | CATTSLQGEQYF
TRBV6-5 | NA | CASRSGAYGYTF
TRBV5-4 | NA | CASSRGPDQPQHF
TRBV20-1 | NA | CSAREVTRGYQETQYF
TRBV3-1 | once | CASRPGIGEQFF
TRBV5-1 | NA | CASGPGGANSPLHF
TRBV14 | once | CASRRAGANEQFF
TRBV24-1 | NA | CATSDGRIEFF
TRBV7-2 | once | CASSLEVNSPLHF
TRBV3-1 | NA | CASSQDMRGGSYQETQYF
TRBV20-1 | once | CSADPGATGELFF
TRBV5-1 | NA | CASSSGHTGELFF
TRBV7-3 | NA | CASSRENTGELFF
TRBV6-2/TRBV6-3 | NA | CASSYSTGQGWNQPQHF
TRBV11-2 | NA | CASSLWAGKETQYF
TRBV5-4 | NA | CASSLVPLDTQYF
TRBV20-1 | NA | CSAKSSGSSYEQYF
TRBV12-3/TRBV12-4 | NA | CASQRGRDQPQHF
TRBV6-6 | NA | CASSPDRKPNTEAFF
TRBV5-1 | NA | CASSLGLVGYNEQFF
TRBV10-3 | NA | CAIMAGPLTDTQYF
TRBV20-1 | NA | CSAGRGRGETQYF
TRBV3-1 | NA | CASSDPGEPLYEQYF
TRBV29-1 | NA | CSAVGTSGATGELFF
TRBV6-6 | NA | CASKGADTQYF
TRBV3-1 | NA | CASRSGRALNEKLFF
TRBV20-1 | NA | CSAPETGGSYNEQFF
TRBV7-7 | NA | CASSPLSGGDKTQYF
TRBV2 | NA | CASAYNRAAEAFF
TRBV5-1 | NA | CASSLAGAPQETQYF
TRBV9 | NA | CASSVEGFGGYTF
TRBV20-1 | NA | CSAIIELYGYTF
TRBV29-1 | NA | CSVEGGQGMNEQYF
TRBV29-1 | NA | CSTNSGLNTEAFF
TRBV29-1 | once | CSVESGANVLTF
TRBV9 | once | CASSVEGWTGELFF
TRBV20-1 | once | CSAQRGTNVLTF
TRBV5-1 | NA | CASRSLSGDYNEQFF